This passage covers 26 T cell receptor beta chains from one sample sequenced in a study of blood T cell repertoires in COVID-19. Generated by immunoSEQ multiplex PCR, the TCRdb table keeps only in-frame clones and is missing some. Among approximately 74,000 clones listed, 70% to 90% were seen once. The sequenced material came from peripheral blood. These receptors were collected from a man between 65 and 79 years old with acute or convalescent COVID-19.

This rearrangement joins TRBV24-1 to TRBJ2-1, with a possible D match to TRBD1 (5 bases). V lost 5 bases, J lost 12 bases, and 10 bases lay in between. Germline V gene lookup returns CDR1 KGHDR and CDR2 SFDVKD. This CDR3 spans 11 amino acids. This CDR3 reads CATSVGAGQFF. The CDR3 nucleotides read TGTGCCACCAGTGTAGGGGCTGGGCAGTTCTTC.

This clone appeared a few times. The rearrangement uses TRBV18 and TRBJ1-2, with D perhaps TRBD1 (6 bases). Germline V CDR1 and CDR2: KGHSH, LQKENI. Trimming removed 3 bases from V and 8 bases from J, with 16 bases in between. This CDR3 comprises 14 residues. The CDR3 region has the DNA TGTGCCAGCTCACCGGTGGAGGACAGCCGGGGCTACACCTTC. The encoded protein is CASSPVEDSRGYTF.

The count of this clone is one. The V and J genes are TRBV28 and TRBJ2-1; 9 positions agree with TRBD2. This CDR3 contains 16 residues. CDR1 is MDHEN, CDR2 SYDVKM, per germline. J was trimmed by 3 bases and V by 4 bases; bases with no gene match: 7. The CDR3 nucleotides are TGTGCCAGCAGTTCCCTAGCGGGACACGTCTACAATGAGCAGTTCTTC. This translates into CASSSLAGHVYNEQFF.

CDR3 in DNA: TGTGCCAGCAGTCGGACCCGGGACAGGGGATGGTCCTACAATGAGCAGTTCTTC. It specifies CASSRTRDRGWSYNEQFF. The rearrangement joins TRBV28 to TRBJ2-1, with 10 positions matching TRBD1. The CDR3 length is 18 residues. In germline, CDR1 is MDHEN, CDR2 SYDVKM. After removal of 5 bases from V and 1 base from J, the junction contained 11 bases not matched to a gene. Full variable domain (outside the CDR3, taken from reference TRBV28 and TRBJ2-1): DVKVTQSSRYLVKRTGEKVFLECVQDMDHENMFWYRQDPGLGLRLIYFSYDVKMKEKGDIPEGYSVSREKKERFSLILESASTNQTSMYLCASSRTRDRGWSYNEQFFGPGTRLTVL.

The rearrangement joins TRBV5-1 to TRBJ1-6, with D uncertain. V lost 0 bases and J 8 bases, leaving 6 bases between the germline ends. This CDR3 has 13 residues. Germline-derived CDR1 and CDR2 are SGHRS and YFSETQ. The CDR3 DNA reads as TGCGCCAGCAGCTTGGCCCTCGATTCACCCCTCCACTTT. Translated, it gives CASSLALDSPLHF.

The chain is built from TRBV9 and TRBJ2-7; 9 bases align to TRBD2. The CDR3 is 17 amino acids. The junction had 13 bases not matched to a gene; V was cut back by 4 bases and J by 2 bases. Germline CDR1 and CDR2: SGDLS and YYNGEE. As DNA, the CDR3 is TGTGCCAGCAGCTTGTCGGGGGATAGCGGGGGAACCTACGAGCAGTACTTC. The encoded protein is CASSLSGDSGGTYEQYF.

The chain is built from TRBV7-3 and TRBJ2-3; TRBD2 agrees at 10 bases. With V trimmed by 2 bases and J by 1 base, 0 bases remained unmatched. The CDR3 is 15 amino acids. Germline V gene sequence: CDR1 SGHTA, CDR2 FQGTGA. This CDR3 is CASSLLAGGTDTQYF. CDR3 DNA sequence: TGTGCCAGCAGCTTACTAGCGGGGGGCACAGATACGCAGTATTTT.

CDR3 sequence: CASSYGTVNTEAFF. As DNA, the CDR3 is TGTGCCAGCAGTTACGGGACAGTGAACACTGAAGCTTTCTTT. V gene TRBV6-5 combines with J gene TRBJ1-1; 7 bases agree with TRBD1. The trim removed 2 bases at V and 0 bases at J, leaving 0 bases unmatched. The germline V gene has CDR1 MNHEY and CDR2 SVGAGI. This CDR3 has 14 amino acids.

The chain links TRBV10-3 to TRBJ2-2; 8 bases map to TRBD1. J was trimmed by 3 bases and V by 1 base; bases with no gene match: 4. This CDR3 region has 16 residues. Germline assignment: CDR1 ENHRY and CDR2 SYGVKD. CDR3 amino acids: CAISELAGGYTGELFF. The CDR3 DNA reads as TGTGCCATCAGTGAGTTAGCAGGGGGCTACACCGGGGAGCTGTTTTTT.

Comments on this clone: The germline gene is not matched at one end of the junction; a read error may be the cause. J is TRBJ2-7 and V is TRBV25-1, with D unclear. The CDR3 spans 13 residues. CDR1 MGHDK and CDR2 SYGVNS come from the germline V gene. The CDR3 spells CASSLSSSHEQYF. CDR3 in DNA: TGTGCCAGCAGTCTAAGTAGCTCCCACGAGCAGTACTTC.

CDR3 amino acids: CASSLVAGEGSYEQYF. DNA for the CDR3: TGTGCCAGCAGCTTAGTAGCGGGGGAGGGGTCCTACGAGCAGTACTTC. The rearrangement uses TRBV7-9 and TRBJ2-7; 9 bases are shared with TRBD2. Looked up from germline, CDR1 is SEHNR and CDR2 is FQNEAQ (reference sequence). This CDR3 region has 16 residues. J gave up 1 base and V 1 base, and 5 bases lay outside the gene matches.

The V gene is TRBV7-2, the J gene TRBJ2-7; D uncertain. V lost 2 bases and J 2 bases, leaving 7 bases between the germline ends. The CDR3 is 13 residues long. CDR1 is SGHTA, CDR2 FQGNSA, per germline. In DNA, the CDR3 is TGTGCCAGCAGCTTAAGCCTAACCTACGAGCAGTACTTC. This translates into CASSLSLTYEQYF.

The chain carries TRBV7-2 and TRBJ2-1; 12 bases match TRBD2. J lost 6 bases, V lost 5 bases, and 11 bases had no gene match. The CDR3 has 17 amino acids. The V gene's germline CDR1 is SGHTA and CDR2 FQGNSA. CDR3: CASSPFLTSGSSNEQFF. CDR3 bases: TGTGCCAGCAGCCCCTTCCTGACTAGCGGGAGTAGCAATGAGCAGTTCTTC.

The chain recombines TRBV4-1 with TRBJ1-1; 10 bases fit TRBD1. The V and J ends lost 4 bases and 4 bases, in that order; junction bases with no gene match: 9. The CDR3 totals 16 residues. Germline values: CDR1 MGHRA, CDR2 YSYEKL. This chain's CDR3 is CASSPGQGLVRTEAFF. The CDR3 nucleotides read TGCGCCAGCAGCCCGGGACAGGGGTTAGTTCGCACTGAAGCTTTCTTT.

The chain joins TRBV15 to TRBJ2-1; TRBD2 agrees at 10 bases. J gave up 5 bases and V 2 bases, and 3 bases lay outside the gene matches. This CDR3 contains 15 residues. Germline CDR1 and CDR2: LNHNV and YYDKDF (reference sequence). The CDR3 loop is CATSRRTSGDNEQFF. Here the CDR3 DNA reads TGTGCCACCAGCAGACGGACTAGCGGAGACAATGAGCAGTTCTTC.

This clone has more than one count but fewer than ten. The V gene is TRBV28, the J gene TRBJ1-5; TRBD1 agrees at 10 bases. The CDR3 sequence is 18 residues long. CDR1 and CDR2 from the germline V gene are MDHEN and SYDVKM. The J segment lost 1 base and the V segment lost 6 bases, leaving 12 bases of the junction unmatched. In nucleotides, the CDR3 is TGTGCCAGCAGGGCCTTGACAGGGGGCAGGGGAAGCAATCAGCCCCAGCATTTT. This encodes CASRALTGGRGSNQPQHF.

The V and J genes are TRBV30 and TRBJ1-3, with a weak D call TRBD1 (5 bases). The CDR3 contains 15 residues. With 5 bases removed from V and 2 bases from J, the gap between germline ends came to 16 bases. Germline CDR1 and CDR2: GTSNPN and SVGIG (reference sequence). The CDR3 coding sequence is TGTGCCTGGGGAACACAGGCTACGGCTGGAAACACCATATATTTT. Translated, it gives CAWGTQATAGNTIYF.

A single count supports this clone. The V call is TRBV7-9, the J call TRBJ2-7; D perhaps matches TRBD2 (7 bases). CDR1 is SEHNR, CDR2 FQNEAQ, per germline (reference sequence). The length of the CDR3 is 14 residues. Trimming pared 3 bases from V and 1 base from J, leaving 10 bases between. The CDR3 loop is CASSFKGGSYEQYF. For the CDR3, the DNA is TGTGCCAGCAGCTTCAAGGGGGGGTCCTACGAGCAGTACTTC.

The chain is built from TRBV11-2 and TRBJ2-3; TRBD1 might be the D (5 bases). The germline gives CDR1 SGHAT, CDR2 FQNNGV. V dropped 0 bases and J dropped 5 bases, with 12 bases sitting between them. The length of the CDR3 is 15 residues. This CDR3 is CASSLEWLGVDTQYF. The DNA of the CDR3 is TGTGCCAGCAGCTTAGAGTGGTTAGGGGTAGATACGCAGTATTTT.

The rearrangement uses TRBV29-1 and TRBJ1-2, with 9 bases matching TRBD1. Germline trimming cut 6 bases from V and 4 bases from J; bases unmatched to any gene: 9. Germline lookup yields CDR1 SQVTM and CDR2 ANQGSEA. The CDR3 covers 14 residues. This CDR3 reads CSVYGQGNVYGYTF. The CDR3 DNA reads as TGCAGCGTGTATGGACAGGGGAATGTCTATGGCTACACCTTC.

The chain uses TRBV27 and TRBJ1-2, with unresolved D. V was trimmed by 4 bases and J by 2 bases, leaving 2 bases between them. This CDR3 comprises 11 residues. The germline CDR1 and CDR2 sequences are MNHEY and SMNVEV (reference sequence). The CDR3 nucleotides are TGTGCCAGCAGTTCAAACTATGGCTACACCTTC. The encoded protein is CASSSNYGYTF.

The chain links TRBV30 to TRBJ1-1, with unresolved D. V shed 0 bases and J shed 7 bases, with 6 bases lying between them. There are 11 residues in the CDR3. CDR1 GTSNPN and CDR2 SVGIG come from the germline V gene (reference sequence). The CDR3 DNA follows: TGTGCCTGGAGTGTCAGTAATGAAGCTTTCTTT. Its translation is CAWSVSNEAFF.

The rearrangement uses TRBV5-5 and TRBJ2-7, with unresolved D. V lost 4 bases and J lost 0, with 11 bases in between. CDR1 is SGHKS, CDR2 YYEKEE, per germline (reference sequence). The CDR3 is 14 residues long. This CDR3 reads CASSMSPSSYEQYF. The CDR3, as DNA: TGTGCCAGCAGCATGAGTCCAAGCTCCTACGAGCAGTACTTC.

This chain uses TRBV10-3 with TRBJ1-5; 9 positions agree with TRBD1. The CDR3 has 15 amino acids. Germline trimming cut 10 bases from V and 3 bases from J; bases unmatched to any gene: 10. CDR1 and CDR2 from the germline V gene are ENHRY and SYGVKD. The CDR3 loop is CASGTGISTNQPQHF. The CDR3 coding sequence is TGTGCCAGTGGGACAGGGATAAGCACCAATCAGCCCCAGCATTTT.

In this sample, this clone turned up once. This CDR3 reads CASSLGGTGLNSPLHF. The CDR3 DNA is TGCGCCAGCAGCTTGGGGGGGACAGGTCTGAATTCACCCCTCCACTTT. This rearrangement joins TRBV5-1 to TRBJ1-6; 8 bases are shared with TRBD1. Unmatched junction bases numbered 6, after V lost 0 bases and J lost 7 bases. The CDR3 is made up of 16 amino acids. Germline assignment: CDR1 SGHRS and CDR2 YFSETQ.

The CDR3 coding sequence is TGTGCCAGCTCACCAGACATACTGAAGGAGCTGTTTTTT. Translation gives CASSPDILKELFF. J is TRBJ2-2 and V is TRBV18; D is uncertain. The CDR3 runs to 13 residues. Trimming shortened V by 2 bases and J by 10 bases, and 11 bases separated the two germline ends. Looked up from germline, CDR1 is KGHSH and CDR2 is LQKENI. Full variable domain (outside the CDR3, taken from reference TRBV18 and TRBJ2-2): NAGVMQNPRHLVRRRGQEARLRCSPMKGHSHVYWYRQLPEEGLKFMVYLQKENIIDESGMPKERFSAEFPKEGPSILRIQQVVRGDSAAYFCASSPDILKELFFGEGSRLTVL.